This TCR beta chain originates from a study of T cell repertoires in cytomegalovirus infection (dated by TCRdb to the late 2010s). Describing the broader study: The peptide stimulations were aimed at well-studied HLA-B-restricted epitopes as well as recently identified HLA-C-restricted CMV epitopes, whose presentation resists viral immunomodulation. The HLA type of each donor mattered for the analysis, because public TCR beta signatures pointed to carriage of CMV infection along with the matching HLA type.

The instrument given in TCRdb is Illumina HiSeq 1500. TCRdb reprocessing: public reads trimmed at Q25 with fastp, clones called with MiXCR, in-frame beta chains kept. Under each unique CDR3 protein, matching rows form one entry showing the most common genes and DNA. The sample records about 890,000 distinct CDR3 sequences, 30% to 40% of which are singletons. Roughly an eighth of the sample belongs to the ten largest clones. What the research found in general, with its limitations: In the ex vivo response, HLA-C-restricted CMV-specific TCR beta clonotypes were dominant, and in two of eight donors the single most frequent clonotype came from this HLA-C-restricted group. Cumulative frequency of public TCR beta family members discriminated carriers of CMV infection plus the relevant HLA type in this cohort and an independent approximately 340-donor cohort.

In its sample, this clonotype was seen many times. The target of this receptor is not known. The record has no base qualities; no much larger clone is one base away. What the treatment or condition label conveys for this sample: in vitro stimulation with specific CMV peptide epitopes to enrich CMV-specific T cells. V and J lose 4 bases and 4 bases, and a span of 18 bases separates them. Sequences SGHDT (CDR1) and YYEEEE (CDR2) are obtained from the germline V gene. CDR3 length: 16 amino acids, cysteine to phenylalanine. The sequence is cut down to CDR3 DNA, 48 bases in frame from base 1. The sequenced sample was cultured CD8+ T cells from PBMCs, obtained from culture after CMV antigen stimulation. The TCR comes from a human donor in good health (CMV status not recorded). Some clones in this sample may be carry-over from other donors' samples. In this chain, TRBV5-6 is recombined with TRBJ1-3; the D gene identity is not certain. The DNA sequence is TGTGCCAGCAGCAAACTCGGGGTTTCAGGAGGAAACACCATATATTTT. This gives the protein CASSKLGVSGGNTIYF.